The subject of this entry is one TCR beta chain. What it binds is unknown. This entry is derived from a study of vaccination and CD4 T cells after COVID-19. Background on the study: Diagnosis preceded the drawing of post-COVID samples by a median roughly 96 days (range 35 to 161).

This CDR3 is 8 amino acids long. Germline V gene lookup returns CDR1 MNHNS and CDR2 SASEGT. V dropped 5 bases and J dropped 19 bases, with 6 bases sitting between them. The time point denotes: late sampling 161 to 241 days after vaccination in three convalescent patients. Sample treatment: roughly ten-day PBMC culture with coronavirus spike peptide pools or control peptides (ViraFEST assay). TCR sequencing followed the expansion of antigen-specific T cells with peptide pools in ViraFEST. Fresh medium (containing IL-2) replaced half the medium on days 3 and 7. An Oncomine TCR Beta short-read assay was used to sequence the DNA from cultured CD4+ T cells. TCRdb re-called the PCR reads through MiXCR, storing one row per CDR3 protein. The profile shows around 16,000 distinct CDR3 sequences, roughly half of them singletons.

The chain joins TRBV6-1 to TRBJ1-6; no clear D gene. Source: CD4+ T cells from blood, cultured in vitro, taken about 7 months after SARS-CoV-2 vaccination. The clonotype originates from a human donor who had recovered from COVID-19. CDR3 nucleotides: TGTGCCAGCAGTCGGACGCACTTT. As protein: CASSRTHF.